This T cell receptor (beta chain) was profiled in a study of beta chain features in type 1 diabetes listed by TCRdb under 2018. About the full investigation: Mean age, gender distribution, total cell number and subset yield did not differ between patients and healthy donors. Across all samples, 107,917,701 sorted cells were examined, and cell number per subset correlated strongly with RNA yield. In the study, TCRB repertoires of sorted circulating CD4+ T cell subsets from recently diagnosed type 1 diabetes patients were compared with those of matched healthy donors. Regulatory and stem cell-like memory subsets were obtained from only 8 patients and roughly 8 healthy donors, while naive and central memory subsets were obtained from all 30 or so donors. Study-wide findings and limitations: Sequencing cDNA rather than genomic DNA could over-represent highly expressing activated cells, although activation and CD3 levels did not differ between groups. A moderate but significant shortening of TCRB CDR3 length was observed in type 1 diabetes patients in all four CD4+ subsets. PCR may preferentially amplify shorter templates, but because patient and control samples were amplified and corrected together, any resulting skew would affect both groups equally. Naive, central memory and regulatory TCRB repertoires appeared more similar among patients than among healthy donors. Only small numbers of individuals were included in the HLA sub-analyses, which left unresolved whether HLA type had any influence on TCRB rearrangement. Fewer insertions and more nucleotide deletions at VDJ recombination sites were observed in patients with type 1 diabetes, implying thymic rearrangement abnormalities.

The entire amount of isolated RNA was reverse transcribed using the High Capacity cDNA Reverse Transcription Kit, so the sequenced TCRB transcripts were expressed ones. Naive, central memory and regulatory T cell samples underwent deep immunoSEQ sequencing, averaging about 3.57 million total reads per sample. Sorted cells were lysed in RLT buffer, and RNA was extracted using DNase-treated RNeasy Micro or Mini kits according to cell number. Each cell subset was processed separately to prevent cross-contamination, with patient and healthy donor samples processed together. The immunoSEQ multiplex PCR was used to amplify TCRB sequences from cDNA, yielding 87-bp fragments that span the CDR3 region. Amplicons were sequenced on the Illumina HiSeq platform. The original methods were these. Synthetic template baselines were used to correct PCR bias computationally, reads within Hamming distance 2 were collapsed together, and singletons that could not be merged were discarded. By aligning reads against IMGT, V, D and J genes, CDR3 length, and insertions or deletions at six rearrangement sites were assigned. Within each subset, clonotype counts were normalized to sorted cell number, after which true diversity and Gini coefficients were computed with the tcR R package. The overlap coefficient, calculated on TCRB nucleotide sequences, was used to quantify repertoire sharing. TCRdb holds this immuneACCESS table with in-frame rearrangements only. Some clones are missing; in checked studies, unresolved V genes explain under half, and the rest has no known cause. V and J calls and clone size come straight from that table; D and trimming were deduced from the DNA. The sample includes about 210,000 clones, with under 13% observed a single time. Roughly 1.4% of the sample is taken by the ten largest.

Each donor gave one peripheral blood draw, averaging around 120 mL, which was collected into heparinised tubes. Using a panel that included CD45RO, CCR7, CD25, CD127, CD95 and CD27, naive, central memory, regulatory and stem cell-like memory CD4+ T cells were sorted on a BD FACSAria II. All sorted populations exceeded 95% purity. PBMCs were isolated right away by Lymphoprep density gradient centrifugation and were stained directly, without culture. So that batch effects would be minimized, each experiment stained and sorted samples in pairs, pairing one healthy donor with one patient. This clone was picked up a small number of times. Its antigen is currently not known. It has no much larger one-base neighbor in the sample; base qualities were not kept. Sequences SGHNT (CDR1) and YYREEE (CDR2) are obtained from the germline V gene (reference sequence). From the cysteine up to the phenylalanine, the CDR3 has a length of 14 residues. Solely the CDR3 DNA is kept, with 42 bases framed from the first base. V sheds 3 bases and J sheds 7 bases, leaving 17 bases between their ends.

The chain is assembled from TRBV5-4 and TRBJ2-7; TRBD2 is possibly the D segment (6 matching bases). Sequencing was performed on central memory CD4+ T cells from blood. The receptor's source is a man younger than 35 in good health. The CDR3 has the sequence CASSWRRGAEEQYF. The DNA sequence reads TGTGCCAGCAGCTGGCGCCGCGGGGCTGAGGAGCAGTACTTC.